The 32 T cell receptor beta chains reported below all come from one sample, sequenced in a study of blood T cells in healthy people across ages. Primers used in a second PCR of roughly 6 to 12 cycles were a sample-barcoded 5' primer and a J-beta primer mix. TCRdb recomputed calls from the 5' RACE reads with MiXCR, one row per CDR3 protein. The sample has fewer than 1,000,000 distinct CDR3 sequences, more than 40% seen once; the top ten hold around 18%. Sequenced input: blood. Receptors were obtained from a man aged 55 to 70 in good health.

This chain uses TRBV27 with TRBJ2-6; D is unresolved. V lost 6 bases to trimming and J lost 0 bases, with 15 bases between them. Germline V gives CDR1 MNHEY, CDR2 SMNVEV (reference sequence). The CDR3 consists of 17 residues. CDR3 sequence reads: CASSLRPLVSGANVLTF. DNA for the CDR3: TGTGCCAGCAGCCTACGGCCCCTAGTCTCTGGGGCCAACGTCCTGACTTTC. Full variable domain (remainder filled in from reference TRBV27 and TRBJ2-6): EAQVTQNPRYLITVTGKKLTVTCSQNMNHEYMSWYRQDPGLGLRQIYYSMNVEVTDKGDVPEGYKVSRKEKRNFPLILESPSPNQTSLYFCASSLRPLVSGANVLTFGAGSRLTVL.

CDR3 residues: CASSLTNSGNTIYF. In DNA, the CDR3 is TGTGCCAGCAGCCTGACAAACTCTGGAAACACCATATATTTT. The V gene is TRBV27, the J gene TRBJ1-3, with unresolved D. Trimming pared 6 bases from V and 0 bases from J, leaving 9 bases between. From germline, CDR1 is MNHEY and CDR2 SMNVEV (reference sequence). The CDR3 extends over 14 amino acids.

This chain connects TRBV20-1 to TRBJ2-5, with unresolved D. Trimming stripped 3 bases from V and 5 bases from J, with 13 bases between. Per germline, CDR1 DFQATT and CDR2 SNEGSKA (reference sequence). The CDR3 contains 13 residues. The CDR3 coding sequence is TGCAGTGCTAGCAGCCCGCGGCGGGAGACCCAGTACTTC. Amino acid sequence: CSASSPRRETQYF.

This clonotype was found a few times. The CDR3 DNA reads as TGTGCCAGCAGGACAGCAGATACGCAGTATTTT. Translation: CASRTADTQYF. The chain carries TRBV11-2 and TRBJ2-3; possibly TRBD1 for D (5 bases). Germline V gives CDR1 SGHAT, CDR2 FQNNGV. V lost 6 bases, J lost 4 bases, and 5 bases lay in between. The CDR3 covers 11 residues. The variable domain in full, completed from reference TRBV11-2 and TRBJ2-3, reads EAGVAQSPRYKIIEKRQSVAFWCNPISGHATLYWYQQILGQGPKLLIQFQNNGVVDDSQLPKDRFSAERLKGVDSTLKIQPAKLEDSAVYLCASRTADTQYFGPGTRLTVL.

This clonotype was counted between two and nine times. This rearrangement joins TRBV6-6 to TRBJ1-6, with D perhaps matching TRBD1 (5 bases). Germline CDR1 MNHNY, CDR2 SVGAGI (reference sequence). Trimming took off 10 bases at V and 2 bases at J, with 18 bases between the two ends. The CDR3 has 16 residues. The CDR3: CATTREGRTYNSPLHF. CDR3 DNA sequence: TGTGCCACCACACGGGAGGGGAGGACCTATAATTCACCCCTCCACTTT.

V is TRBV7-9 and J is TRBJ2-7, with 7 nucleotides matching TRBD2. The last part of the DNA fits TRBJ2-5 better; the J call may be wrong. There are 13 residues in the CDR3. The germline V gene encodes CDR1 SEHNR and CDR2 FQNEAQ (reference sequence). CDR3 in amino acids: CASSLSGMGTQYF. The CDR3 nucleotides are TGTGCCAGCAGCTTAAGCGGGATGGGGACCCAGTACTTC.

This clonotype was seen more than once but under ten times. This chain uses TRBV29-1 with TRBJ2-2; TRBD1 matches 9 bases. The length of the CDR3 is 13 residues. V gave up 5 bases and J gave up 3 bases; unmatched junction bases: 1. Germline V CDR1 and CDR2: SQVTM, ANQGSEA. In DNA, the CDR3 is TGCAGCGTTCGGACAGGGGACACCGGGGAGCTGTTTTTT. Protein sequence: CSVRTGDTGELFF.

This chain joins TRBV23-1 and TRBJ1-3, with no clear D. TRBV23-1 is an ORF, and what it does is uncertain. Trimming removed 0 bases at V and 6 bases at J, with 18 bases between. The CDR3 is 17 amino acids. CDR3 in DNA: TGCGCCAGCAGTCAATCGTTGAACGGGTTGCCCTCAAACACCATATATTTT. It specifies CASSQSLNGLPSNTIYF.

This clonotype was seen only once. The V call is TRBV15, the J call TRBJ1-4, with TRBD1 as a possible D gene (6 bases). The V end was cut by 3 bases, the J end by 4 bases, with 6 bases between. The CDR3 has 13 amino acids. Germline CDR1 reads LNHNV; CDR2 reads YYDKDF (reference sequence). The CDR3 bases are TGTGCCACCAGCAGCAGGGGTAATGAAAAACTGTTTTTT. It yields the protein CATSSRGNEKLFF.

Only a few counts were recorded for this clonotype. The chain has TRBV15 and TRBJ2-3; D is uncertain. The V and J ends lost 2 bases and 6 bases respectively, with 9 bases between them. Germline V gene data show CDR1 as LNHNV and CDR2 as YYDKDF (reference sequence). The CDR3 runs 13 residues. The CDR3 reads CATSRHHSDTQYF. The CDR3 nucleotides are TGTGCCACCAGCAGACATCACTCGGATACGCAGTATTTT.

The chain links TRBV20-1 to TRBJ2-5, with 9 bases aligning to TRBD1. The germline CDR1 and CDR2 sequences are DFQATT and SNEGSKA (reference sequence). This CDR3 is built from 13 residues. J gave up 5 bases and V 6 bases, and 7 bases lay outside the gene matches. The CDR3 loop reads CSAPDRGEETQYF. As DNA, the CDR3 is TGCAGTGCGCCGGACAGGGGAGAGGAGACCCAGTACTTC.

This clonotype was seen only once. The chain recombines TRBV9 with TRBJ2-3, with D unclear. The length of the CDR3 is 14 residues. The V and J ends lost 2 bases and 2 bases respectively, with 9 bases between them. Germline CDR1 and CDR2: SGDLS and YYNGEE. CDR3 nucleotide sequence: TGTGCCAGCAGCGTCCGAACATCCACAGATACGCAGTATTTT. This sequence encodes CASSVRTSTDTQYF.

This clonotype was seen a few times. The rearrangement uses TRBV28 and TRBJ2-7; D ambiguous. The length of the CDR3 is 11 residues. V lost 2 bases, J lost 5 bases, and 4 bases lay in between. Per germline, CDR1 MDHEN and CDR2 SYDVKM. The CDR3 bases are TGTGCCAGCAGTTTAACTAACGAGCAGTACTTC. Amino acids: CASSLTNEQYF. The whole variable domain, filled in from reference TRBV28 and TRBJ2-7, reads DVKVTQSSRYLVKRTGEKVFLECVQDMDHENMFWYRQDPGLGLRLIYFSYDVKMKEKGDIPEGYSVSREKKERFSLILESASTNQTSMYLCASSLTNEQYFGPGTRLTVT.

This chain uses TRBV14 with TRBJ2-1; D is uncertain. The ends were cut back, 4 bases at V and 0 bases at J, with 10 bases in the middle. This CDR3 spans 15 amino acids. Germline values: CDR1 SGHDN, CDR2 FVKESK. The CDR3 protein is CASSRNLHSYNEQFF. CDR3 DNA sequence: TGTGCCAGCAGCCGCAACCTACACTCCTACAATGAGCAGTTCTTC.

The chain recombines TRBV4-3 with TRBJ2-7; 10 nucleotides match TRBD2. The CDR3 has 16 amino acids. V lost 0 bases and J lost 3; bases outside the gene matches: 5. The germline V gene encodes CDR1 LGHNA and CDR2 YSLEER. CDR3 in amino acids: CASSQDGTSGVYEQYF. The CDR3 DNA reads TGCGCCAGCAGCCAAGATGGTACTAGCGGGGTCTACGAGCAGTACTTC.

At least ten counts were recorded for this clonotype. The V and J genes are TRBV5-5 and TRBJ1-2; 8 bases fit TRBD1. Germline assignment: CDR1 SGHKS and CDR2 YYEKEE (reference sequence). The CDR3 is 16 residues long. V lost 4 bases, J lost 3 bases, and 11 bases stayed unmatched. The CDR3 spells CASSSPSGGLDYGYTF. In DNA, the CDR3 is TGTGCCAGCAGCAGCCCCTCAGGGGGCCTGGACTATGGCTACACCTTC.

The genes are TRBV18 and TRBJ2-7; D might be TRBD1 (6 bases). This CDR3 is built from 14 residues. Germline V gives CDR1 KGHSH, CDR2 LQKENI. The germline V and J ends were trimmed by 3 bases and 5 bases, with 14 bases remaining between them. The CDR3 bases are TGTGCCAGCTCACCTAGGGACACCAAGAACGAGCAGTACTTC. It translates to CASSPRDTKNEQYF.

This sequence joins TRBV6-5 and TRBJ1-1; no clear D. The V and J ends lost 2 bases and 0 bases respectively, with 7 bases between them. Germline V gene sequence: CDR1 MNHEY, CDR2 SVGAGI. The CDR3 is 14 amino acids. CDR3 protein: CASSYTRLNTEAFF. The CDR3 coding sequence is TGTGCCAGCAGTTACACCCGACTGAACACTGAAGCTTTCTTT.

The chain is built from TRBV7-2 and TRBJ2-5; the D is unclear. CDR1 and CDR2 (germline): SGHTA, FQGNSA. CDR3 length: 15 amino acids. The ends were cut back, 0 bases at V and 2 bases at J, with 10 bases in the middle. CDR3 DNA sequence: TGTGCCAGCAGCTTAGCCCTCGGACCACAAGAGACCCAGTACTTC. This sequence encodes CASSLALGPQETQYF.

A few counts support this clonotype. The V and J genes are TRBV29-1 and TRBJ1-1, with TRBD1 as a possible D gene (5 bases). The V and J ends lost 6 bases and 5 bases respectively, with 16 bases between them. The CDR3 runs to 13 residues. The germline CDR1 and CDR2 sequences are SQVTM and ANQGSEA. CDR3 nucleotide sequence: TGCAGCGTCGGCCCTACAGGATTGACTGAAGCTTTCTTT. Translated: CSVGPTGLTEAFF.

Only one count was recorded for this clonotype. The CDR3 sequence is CASRYTRQRTGELFF. For the CDR3, the DNA is TGTGCCAGCCGATACACGCGACAGAGGACTGGGGAGCTGTTTTTT. This rearrangement joins TRBV28 to TRBJ2-2; D possibly uses TRBD1 or TRBD2 (5 bases each). Deletions cut 8 bases from V and 8 bases from J, with 21 bases between. Germline loops: CDR1 MDHEN, CDR2 SYDVKM. This CDR3 has 15 amino acids.

This chain connects TRBV6-4 to TRBJ2-3, with TRBD2 matching over 10 bases. The germline V gene encodes CDR1 MRHNA and CDR2 SNTAGT. The J segment lost 1 base and the V segment lost 5 bases, leaving 9 bases of the junction unmatched. The CDR3 is 17 residues long. CDR3 DNA: TGTGCCAGCAGTACCTGGGGAACTAGCGGGGGCACAGATACGCAGTATTTT. It translates to CASSTWGTSGGTDTQYF.

This clonotype was observed a handful of times. This chain links TRBV12-3 or TRBV12-4 with TRBJ2-3; D possibly corresponds to TRBD2 (7 bases). This CDR3 region has 15 residues. Trimming took 2 bases from V and 4 from J, leaving 13 bases between them. CDR3 sequence reads: CASSLSGGSADTQYF. In DNA, the CDR3 is TGTGCCAGCAGTTTATCGGGGGGCTCCGCAGATACGCAGTATTTT.

This clonotype was counted once. This chain uses TRBV5-1 with TRBJ1-2; 7 positions agree with TRBD1. CDR3 length: 14 residues. V was clipped by 0 bases and J by 5 bases; unmatched bases: 4. The germline CDR1 and CDR2 sequences are SGHRS and YFSETQ. The CDR3 DNA sequence: TGCGCCAGCAGCTTGGCAGGGGGATCGTATGGCTACACCTTC. Its translation: CASSLAGGSYGYTF.

This clonotype has just a few counts. CDR3 in DNA: TGTGCTAGTGGTCAAAACGGAGGGGGGGGTACGCAGTATTTT. Translating it yields CASGQNGGGGTQYF. V gene TRBV12-5 combines with J gene TRBJ2-3; D possibly corresponds to TRBD2 (7 bases). Germline CDR1 reads LGHNT; CDR2 reads FRNRAP. CDR3 length equals 14 residues. V was cut by 5 bases and J by 8 bases, with 17 bases left in between.

V is TRBV5-1 and J is TRBJ2-1; 7 bases agree with TRBD1. V shed 3 bases and J 9 bases; nucleotides not matched to a gene: 9. Looked up from germline, CDR1 is SGHRS and CDR2 is YFSETQ. This CDR3 comprises 14 residues. Here the CDR3 DNA reads TGCGCCAGCAGCTCCGGACAGGTTCGGGGTGAGCAGTTCTTC. It translates to CASSSGQVRGEQFF.

The rearrangement uses TRBV2 and TRBJ2-7, with unresolved D. Germline V gene data show CDR1 as SNHLY and CDR2 as FYNNEI. This CDR3 is 11 amino acids long. V lost 6 bases and J lost 10, with 13 bases in between. CDR3 DNA: TGTGCCAGCAGCTCCGCGGAGCCCCAGTACTTC. The encoded protein is CASSSAEPQYF.

This clonotype was detected only once. The gene calls are TRBV11-2 and TRBJ2-7; no definite D call. The CDR3 consists of 16 residues. The germline gives CDR1 SGHAT, CDR2 FQNNGV. The V end was cut by 2 bases, the J end by 2 bases, with 16 bases between. The CDR3 here is CASSLLGTSSAYEQYF. The CDR3 DNA reads TGTGCCAGCAGCTTATTGGGCACGAGCAGTGCCTACGAGCAGTACTTC.

In this sample, this clonotype turned up many times. The chain links TRBV29-1 to TRBJ2-7; TRBD1 aligns across 8 bases. The CDR3 runs to 13 residues. V was clipped by 7 bases and J by 3 bases; unmatched bases: 8. CDR1 and CDR2 (germline): SQVTM, ANQGSEA. CDR3 sequence: CSAMTGDFYEQYF. The CDR3 DNA sequence: TGCAGCGCTATGACAGGGGATTTCTACGAGCAGTACTTC.

Only a few counts were recorded for this clonotype. The chain uses TRBV6-5 and TRBJ2-5, with D hard to call. Germline V gene data show CDR1 as MNHEY and CDR2 as SVGAGI. V was pared by 2 bases and J by 5 bases, with 9 bases between. CDR3 length: 13 residues. CDR3 region: CASSYRASETQYF. The CDR3 DNA reads as TGTGCCAGCAGTTACCGAGCTTCGGAGACCCAGTACTTC.

V is TRBV20-1 and J is TRBJ2-4; perhaps TRBD2 as D (7 bases). The end of the DNA is better explained by TRBJ2-7, so the J call may be wrong. The CDR3 extends over 16 amino acids. The V gene's germline CDR1 is DFQATT and CDR2 SNEGSKA (reference sequence). In nucleotides, the CDR3 is TGCAGTGCTAGAGATACGCGGGCGAGGGGGGGCGACGAGCAGTACTTC. This gives the protein CSARDTRARGGDEQYF.

In its sample, this clonotype was seen a few times. The chain recombines TRBV20-1 with TRBJ2-1; 14 bases are a match to TRBD2. Per the germline V gene, CDR1 is DFQATT and CDR2 is SNEGSKA (reference sequence). V lost 3 bases, J lost 9 bases, and 10 bases stayed unmatched. This CDR3 is 16 amino acids long. CDR3 amino acids: CSASSQTSGGASEQFF. The DNA for the CDR3 is TGCAGTGCTAGCAGCCAGACTAGCGGGGGGGCGAGTGAGCAGTTCTTC.